The 2 T cell receptor beta chains in this list originate from one sample, sequenced in a study of human T cells and chemical hapten exposure. Specified time point: patch test 3, about 24 weeks after DPC sensitization. Indicated treatment: therapeutic diphenylcyclopropenone sensitization with weekly scalp DPC. TCRdb fed the RACE reads into MiXCR, producing one record per CDR3 protein. The table lists about 90,000 distinct CDR3 sequences, about a tenth of them singletons. The specimen was whole blood, collected in connection with sensitization to the hapten diphenylcyclopropenone (DPC). The receptor source for this set is a woman aged 25 to 45 with alopecia areata. Some clones in this sample may be carry-over from other donors' samples.

In regard to this clonotype: Mismatch with germline at one junction end may stem from a read error. J is TRBJ2-1 and V is TRBV10-3, with D possibly TRBD2 on 5 matching bases. The CDR3 consists of 14 residues. The germline gives CDR1 ENHRY, CDR2 SYGVKD. The CDR3 coding sequence is TGTGCCAGCAGTGCGGGCCATAACTACAATGAGCAGTTCTTC. Its translation: CASSAGHNYNEQFF.

This clonotype came up a few times. The chain combines TRBV5-1 with TRBJ2-7; 9 bases line up with TRBD1. Trimming cost V 4 bases and J 4 bases; bases outside gene matches: 3. The germline CDR1 and CDR2 sequences are SGHRS and YFSETQ. This CDR3 spans 13 amino acids. The CDR3 DNA follows: TGCGCCAGCAGCATGGACAGGGGATACGAGCAGTACGTC. This gives the protein CASSMDRGYEQYV.